The following is a T cell receptor (beta chain) sequence with its context. This clonotype was seen at least ten times. It lacks a known antigen. No base quality values were provided; no much bigger clone lies one nucleotide off. This sample is drawn from a study of neurological immune-mediated disorders (dated by TCRdb to between 2018 and 2021). About the study as a whole: Among the 35 or so multiple sclerosis patients, relapsing-remitting MS was present in some 31 and secondary progressive MS was present in 3. Peripheral blood TCR-beta repertoires from HTLV-I-associated myelopathy (HAM/TSP) patients, multiple sclerosis patients and healthy controls were compared by UMI-based sequencing. The 95 to 120 TCR-beta libraries covered PBMC samples along with longitudinal samples, technical triplicates, and paired sorted CD4+ and CD8+ T-cell subsets. The cohort was made up of approximately 69 subjects, consisting of about 15 HAM/TSP patients, about 34 multiple sclerosis patients and approximately 20 healthy controls.

Unsorted PBMC libraries were generated from 2 million PBMCs stored in RNAlater at -80 °C until RNA extraction. The multiple sclerosis patients were enrolled in a US clinical protocol that used magnetic resonance imaging to evaluate disease progression. Peripheral blood was subjected to Ficoll-Hypaque density gradient centrifugation to isolate PBMCs, which were then cryopreserved in liquid nitrogen. The investigation overall reported the following: The MS cluster was not associated with any clinical or MRI features, and the authors stated that larger cohorts are needed. Across subjects, expanded clones never shared an identical CDR3 amino acid sequence, which suggests that the TCR-beta repertoires in every group were private. Repertoires from 18 of 34 MS patients were grouped by phylogenetic analysis into a cluster of related CDR3 sequences, suggesting a possible repertoire-level signature. TCR clonal expansion was highest in HAM/TSP patients and lowest in MS patients, with MS patients falling below even healthy controls.

V is reduced by 7 bases and J by 6 bases, leaving a spacing of 17 bases between them. CDR1 and CDR2 (MNHEY, SVGEGT) derive from the germline V gene. From cysteine to phenylalanine, the CDR3 is 14 amino acids long. Only the CDR3 DNA is retained, 42 bases long and in frame from the first base. cDNA was synthesized by template-switch 5'RACE using a primer with a 10-nucleotide random unique molecular identifier that tagged each TCR transcript. Every sequencing run covered 15-18 subjects and yielded more than 200 million TCR-beta sequences. The RNeasy kit was used to extract total RNA. TCR-beta VDJ regions were amplified with primers for the TCR constant region and the 5'RACE anchor, using the KAPA Real-time Library Amplification kit. Sample indexes and Illumina adaptors were added in a first PCR, after which library yield was increased in a second PCR. The roughly 650 bp TCR product was size-selected on a 2% E-gel SizeSelection system after Ampure bead purification. Before pooling, libraries had their quality checked on a Bioanalyzer, their concentration measured with Qubit, and their quantity determined with the Kapa Library Quantification kit. Paired-end 2 x 150 bp sequencing of the libraries was performed on an Illumina HiSeq 2500. To increase sequence diversity, about 23-32% phiX was spiked into each library pool. Per the original workflow: Quality-filtered reads were processed with the UMI-based MiGEC pipeline, which removed over 85% of raw TCR sequences during error correction. VDJ genes were aligned to IMGT germline references, and clonotypes were defined by unique CDR3 amino acid sequence plus V-J genes. Clonal expansion, Shannon diversity and CDR3 relatedness were evaluated with VDJtools (CalcPairwiseDistances, ClusterSamples), while phylogenetic trees were built in CLCbio workbench. Clones with at least 8 unique UMIs were defined as expanded, with this threshold being based on coefficient-of-variation modelling across technical triplicates. The raw public data were reprocessed by TCRdb itself: fastp quality trimming at Q25, MiXCR clonotype calling, in-frame beta chains only. Rows with a matching CDR3 protein are joined into one entry that keeps the most common DNA and genes. For this entry, the V and J calls and clone size follow TCRdb and not the study's own pipeline. The sample yields 55,000 to 70,000 distinct CDR3 sequences; roughly 3.1% were counted once. The ten largest clones take up around 5.2% of the sample.

Source material: PBMCs. The TCR was taken from a woman in her 50s with multiple sclerosis. Recombination linked TRBV6-2 or TRBV6-3 to TRBJ2-3; the D gene identity is not certain. The DNA reads TGTGCCAGCAACCCATGGGCTGTCGGGGATACGCAGTATTTT. Protein translation: CASNPWAVGDTQYF.